What follows are 13 T cell receptor beta chains derived from one specimen sequenced in a study of T cells in Graves' hyperthyroidism and ophthalmopathy (dated by TCRdb to between 2018 and 2020). To prepare the library, multiplex PCR was applied. Sequencing instrument: Illumina HiSeq 2000. The TCR beta CDR3 regions were amplified from RNA transcripts. The first round of RT-PCR for the TCR CDR3 was performed with the HTBI primer set and the Qiagen OneStep RT-PCR kit. The public reads were reanalyzed by TCRdb: fastp trimming at Q25, MiXCR alignment, in-frame beta chains only. Here each entry gathers all rows of one CDR3 protein and keeps the most common genes and DNA. The sample table holds hundreds of thousands of distinct CDR3 sequences, of which 14% to 15% were seen once. The ten largest clones represent less than 15% of the sample. The sample taken for sequencing was blood. Receptors were obtained from a young man with Graves' ophthalmopathy.

The table lists this clonotype with many counts. V and J are TRBV2 and TRBJ2-3; D may correspond to TRBD1 or TRBD2 (5 bases each). CDR3 length: 12 amino acids. Germline lookup yields CDR1 SNHLY and CDR2 FYNNEI. V lost 3 bases to trimming and J lost 6 bases, with 7 bases between them. The chain's CDR3 is CASSEGEDTQYF. For the CDR3, the DNA is TGTGCCAGCAGTGAGGGGGAGGATACGCAGTATTTT.

This clonotype was detected ten times or more. This chain links TRBV12-3 or TRBV12-4 with TRBJ2-3; D uncertain. Deletions cut 6 bases from V and 7 bases from J, with 17 bases between. This CDR3 region has 14 residues. CDR3 bases: TGTGCCAGCAGCCCCGCTGTGCCCAGCTATACGCAGTATTTT. This translates into CASSPAVPSYTQYF.

This clonotype was counted between two and nine times. The chain carries TRBV30 and TRBJ1-3, with unresolved D. This CDR3 has 14 residues. V was clipped by 0 bases and J by 4 bases, with 10 bases between them. From germline, CDR1 is GTSNPN and CDR2 SVGIG (reference sequence). The CDR3 nucleotides read TGTGCCTGGAGTGTGGGCCTCCAGGGAAACACCATATATTTT. Translation: CAWSVGLQGNTIYF.

This clonotype was detected ten times or more. The chain couples TRBV7-9 to TRBJ1-2; D ambiguous. This CDR3 is built from 13 residues. CDR1 and CDR2 from the germline V gene are SEHNR and FQNEAQ (reference sequence). Deletions cut 0 bases from V and 7 bases from J, with 9 bases between. The CDR3 here is CASSLAGLGGYTF. The CDR3 nucleotides are TGTGCCAGCAGCTTAGCTGGGCTGGGTGGCTACACCTTC.

This clonotype was seen a handful of times. CDR3 in amino acids: CASSQTGLGETQYF. The CDR3 DNA is TGCGCCAGCAGCCAGACAGGGTTGGGGGAGACCCAGTACTTC. The gene calls are TRBV4-1 and TRBJ2-5; 7 bases are shared with TRBD1. The length of the CDR3 is 14 residues. Germline lookup yields CDR1 MGHRA and CDR2 YSYEKL. J gave up 5 bases and V 3 bases, and 6 bases lay outside the gene matches.

This clonotype was detected a few times. The V and J genes are TRBV20-1 and TRBJ2-7, with 10 bases that match TRBD1. The CDR3 totals 16 residues. V lost 6 bases to trimming and J lost 2 bases; unmatched junction nucleotides: 13. Looked up from germline, CDR1 is DFQATT and CDR2 is SNEGSKA (reference sequence). The DNA of the CDR3 is TGCAGTGCCCGAGGGGGGACAGGGGCCTCCCCCTACGAGCAGTACTTC. Residues: CSARGGTGASPYEQYF.

This clonotype was seen at least ten times. CDR3 nucleotides: TGTGCCAGCGCGGGGGGGCGGACTAGCACAGATACGCAGTATTTT. It translates to CASAGGRTSTDTQYF. The chain employs TRBV11-3 and TRBJ2-3, with 9 positions matching TRBD2. The CDR3 is made up of 15 amino acids. With 8 bases clipped from V and 0 bases from J, the junction kept 6 bases outside the gene matches. CDR1 is SGHNT and CDR2 is YENEEA in the germline V gene.

This clonotype has at least ten counts. The gene calls are TRBV6-5 and TRBJ2-5, with D perhaps assigned TRBD1 or TRBD2 (5 bases each). Germline CDR1 reads MNHEY; CDR2 reads SVGAGI. The CDR3 runs 14 residues. Trimming removed 0 bases from V and 3 bases from J, with 8 bases in between. CDR3 amino acids: CASSYSWGKETQYF. In DNA, the CDR3 is TGTGCCAGCAGTTACTCGTGGGGGAAAGAGACCCAGTACTTC.

This clonotype has a count of ten or more. CDR3 residues: CASSSSTGISYNEQFF. The DNA of the CDR3 is TGTGCCAGCAGCTCGTCGACAGGGATCTCCTACAATGAGCAGTTCTTC. The V gene is TRBV7-9, the J gene TRBJ2-1, with 7 bases lining up with TRBD1. Germline values: CDR1 SEHNR, CDR2 FQNEAQ (reference sequence). The CDR3 has 16 residues. J was trimmed by 0 bases and V by 4 bases; bases with no gene match: 6.

This chain connects TRBV18 to TRBJ1-5; 8 bases are shared with TRBD1. The CDR3 is made up of 17 amino acids. Germline CDR1 KGHSH, CDR2 LQKENI. V lost 4 bases to trimming and J lost 0 bases; unmatched junction nucleotides: 8. For the CDR3, the DNA is TGTGCCAGCTCACGACAGGGGACGGCTAATAGCAATCAGCCCCAGCATTTT. As protein: CASSRQGTANSNQPQHF.

The rearrangement links TRBV2 to TRBJ2-3, with D possibly TRBD1 on 5 matching bases. Between the trimmed V and J ends, which lost 1 base and 8 bases, there was a span of 19 bases. The CDR3 is made up of 16 amino acids. CDR1 and CDR2 (germline): SNHLY, FYNNEI. This chain's CDR3 is CASSEGGVGHAVTQYF. CDR3 bases: TGTGCCAGCAGTGAAGGAGGAGTAGGACACGCAGTTACGCAGTATTTT. Variable domain in full (rest from reference TRBV2 and TRBJ2-3): EPEVTQTPSHQVTQMGQEVILRCVPISNHLYFYWYRQILGQKVEFLVSFYNNEISEKSEIFDDQFSVERPDGSNFTLKIRSTKLEDSAMYFCASSEGGVGHAVTQYFGPGTRLTVL.

The chain is built from TRBV30 and TRBJ2-6; D not resolved. This CDR3 spans 13 amino acids. Germline assignment: CDR1 GTSNPN and CDR2 SVGIG (reference sequence). Trimming removed 3 bases at V and 1 base at J, with 4 bases between. CDR3 bases: TGTGCCTGGAGAACGTCTGGGGCCAACGTCCTGACTTTC. Protein sequence: CAWRTSGANVLTF. The full variable domain, its missing parts supplied by reference TRBV30 and TRBJ2-6, is SQTIHQWPATLVQPVGSPLSLECTVEGTSNPNLYWYRQAAGRGLQLLFYSVGIGQISSEVPQNLSASRPQDRQFILSSKKLLLSDSGFYLCAWRTSGANVLTFGAGSRLTVL.

This chain uses TRBV4-1 with TRBJ2-1; tentatively, D is TRBD1 (5 bases). The V gene's germline CDR1 is MGHRA and CDR2 YSYEKL. The ends were cut back, 4 bases at V and 10 bases at J, with 14 bases in the middle. This CDR3 comprises 13 residues. The CDR3: CASSLGAAGEQFF. The CDR3 DNA is TGCGCCAGCAGCCTTGGGGCAGCCGGGGAGCAGTTCTTC.